This T cell receptor beta chain was captured by sequencing in a study of vaccination and CD4 T cells after COVID-19. Study at large: In the control cultures, a CEFX pool, an HIV-1 Nef pool, or no peptide was supplied.

The treatment is: roughly ten-day PBMC culture with coronavirus spike peptide pools or control peptides (ViraFEST assay). The ViraFEST method relied on peptide pools to expand antigen-specific T cells, followed by TCR sequencing. The study sequenced cultured CD4+ T cell DNA using the Oncomine TCR Beta short-read assay. Via MiXCR, TCRdb re-called the PCR reads, giving one row per CDR3 protein. The data hold over 10,000 distinct CDR3 sequences, with roughly 45% observed a single time. The CDR3 consists of 12 residues. A note on this clonotype: Its target is unknown.

Here the sequenced sample was CD4+ T cells from blood, cultured in vitro, taken after SARS-CoV-2 vaccination. This TCR derives from a human donor who had recovered from COVID-19. The chain employs TRBV21-1 and TRBJ2-7; TRBD2, as called in the table, went unchecked against the DNA. TRBV21-1 is a known pseudogene. CDR3 loop: CASSKVRTRKYF. CDR3 DNA sequence: TGTGCCAGCAGCAAAGTACGAACCCGCAAGTACTTC.